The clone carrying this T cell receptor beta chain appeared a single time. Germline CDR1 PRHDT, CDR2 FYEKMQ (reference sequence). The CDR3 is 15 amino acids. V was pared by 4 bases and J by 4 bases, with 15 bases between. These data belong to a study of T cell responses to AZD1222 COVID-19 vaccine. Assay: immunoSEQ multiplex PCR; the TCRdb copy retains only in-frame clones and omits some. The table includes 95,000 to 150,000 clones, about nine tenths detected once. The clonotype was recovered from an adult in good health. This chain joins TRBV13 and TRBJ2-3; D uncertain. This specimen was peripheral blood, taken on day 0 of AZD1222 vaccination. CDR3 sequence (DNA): TGTGCCAGCAGCTCGACCCGCCTTGTCGCAGATACGCAGTATTTT. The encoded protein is CASSSTRLVADTQYF. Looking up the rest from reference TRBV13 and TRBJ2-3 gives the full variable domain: AAGVIQSPRHLIKEKRETATLKCYPIPRHDTVYWYQQGPGQDPQFLISFYEKMQSDKGSIPDRFSAQQFSDYHSELNMSSLELGDSALYFCASSSTRLVADTQYFGPGTRLTVL.